These T cell receptor beta chains were read from a single sample in a study of patients and donors after allogeneic stem cell transplantation. TCRdb re-called the RT-PCR reads through MiXCR, storing one row per CDR3 protein. The profile shows about 960,000 distinct CDR3 sequences, over 15% of them singletons. Input material: blood, either unsorted or a sorted T cell fraction (not recorded which). Receptors originate from a human donor who was either an allogeneic HSCT recipient or a stem cell or donor lymphocyte infusion donor (not recorded which). It is not recorded whose cells these are; they may come from a transplant donor. Each CDR3 is given with its conserved first and last residue. Each record gives: D gene, clone size, J gene, V gene, CDR3 DNA, CDR3 protein. D genes are given only for firm matches. Some rows have no size entry. The others give once, few or many, or a class for an expanded clone.

>TRBD2|few|TRBJ2-1|TRBV9
TGTGCCAGCAGCTTCGGGACTAGCGGGCCTATTAAGCAGTTCTTC
CASSFGTSGPIKQFF
>-|many|TRBJ1-1|TRBV7-9
TGTGCCAGCAGCCCACCAGGGAGGCCTGAAGCTTTCTTT
CASSPPGRPEAFF
>TRBD1|-|TRBJ2-7|TRBV5-1
TGCGCCAGCACCGGGACAGGGCTACCTTACGAGCAGTACTTC
CASTGTGLPYEQYF
>-|-|TRBJ2-3|TRBV6-4
TGTGCCAGCAGTGACTCAATGGATACGCAGTATTTT
CASSDSMDTQYF
>TRBD1|many|TRBJ1-5|TRBV12-3/TRBV12-4
TGTGCCAGCAGTTTAGCGAGGGTGCAGGGGGTTCAGCCCCAGCATTTT
CASSLARVQGVQPQHF
>TRBD1|-|TRBJ2-5|TRBV7-2
TGTGCCAGCACCTTGACAGGGGTCGGGAAGACCCAGTACTTC
CASTLTGVGKTQYF
>-|few|TRBJ1-1|TRBV18
TGTGCCAGCTCACCGATAGAGAACACTGAAGCTTTCTTT
CASSPIENTEAFF
>-|many|TRBJ2-1|TRBV7-9
TGTGCCAGCAGCCAACTCCACAATGAGCAGTTCTTC
CASSQLHNEQFF
>TRBD2|few|TRBJ2-7|TRBV4-1
TGCGCCAGCACGACGGCTAGCGGTAACTACGAGCAGTACTTC
CASTTASGNYEQYF
>-|-|TRBJ2-1|TRBV7-2
TGTGCCAGCAGCCCTTGGGGCGAGAATTACAATGAGCAGTTCTTC
CASSPWGENYNEQFF
>TRBD2|-|TRBJ2-1|TRBV20-1
TGCAGTGCTAATGGACTAGCGGGGGGGGACGAGCAGTTCTTC
CSANGLAGGDEQFF
>TRBD2|few|TRBJ2-5|TRBV20-1
TGCAGTGCTCTGGGACTAGGTATGACCCAGTACTTC
CSALGLGMTQYF
>TRBD2|-|TRBJ2-1|TRBV7-6
TGTGCCAGCAGCTTAGCCATGGCTCAGCGGGGGGGAAATGAGCAGTTCTTC
CASSLAMAQRGGNEQFF
>-|few|TRBJ1-2|TRBV4-3
TGCGCCAGCAGCCAAGATCAGGTCAGGCAGATGGCCTTC
CASSQDQVRQMAF
>-|few|TRBJ2-7|TRBV24-1
TGTGCCACCAGTGATCCCAAATACGAGCAGTACTTC
CATSDPKYEQYF
>-|-|TRBJ2-7|TRBV3-1
TGTGCCAGCAGCCAAGATAGGTCGGGTCACGGGGACGAGCAGTACTTC
CASSQDRSGHGDEQYF